This T cell receptor (beta chain) stems from a study of T cells in Graves' hyperthyroidism and ophthalmopathy. General observations from the study: Most expanded thyroid clonotypes above 0.001 recurred in blood.

The hyperthyroidism patients had all been newly diagnosed, and their disease duration was under 2 months. Their ages ranged from 18 to 65 years. This clonotype has more than one count but fewer than ten. Its antigen is undetermined. Germline CDR1 reads MNHNS; CDR2 reads SASEGT. This CDR3 is built from 12 residues. V lost 7 bases to trimming and J lost 5 bases, with 8 bases between them. The TCR beta CDR3 regions underwent amplification using RNA transcripts as the source. Using the HTBI primer set, a first-round RT-PCR was run on the TCR CDR3. TCRdb reanalysed the multiplex PCR reads using MiXCR and keeps one entry per CDR3 protein. Of about 290,000 distinct CDR3 sequences listed, about an eighth are singletons.

This chain connects TRBV6-1 to TRBJ2-2, with TRBD1 as a possible D gene (6 bases). The origin of this receptor is a woman in her thirties or forties with Graves' hyperthyroidism. Sequencing was carried out using blood. The CDR3 region is CASNRATGELFF. DNA for the CDR3: TGTGCCAGCAACAGGGCGACCGGGGAGCTGTTTTTT.